The clone carrying this T cell receptor beta chain was observed a handful of times. Time point in this sample: patch test 2, 6 weeks after DPC sensitization. Treatment specified: therapeutic diphenylcyclopropenone sensitization with weekly scalp DPC. This entry belongs to a study of human T cells and chemical hapten exposure. The CDR3 is made up of 13 amino acids. V lost 2 bases and J lost 12, with 13 bases in between. Germline values: CDR1 WSHSY, CDR2 SAAADI. Using its own MiXCR run on the RACE reads, TCRdb lists one record per CDR3 protein. Among tens of thousands of distinct CDR3 sequences, approximately 6.6% were seen once, and the ten largest hold 1.3%.

This receptor was identified in a woman aged 25-40 years with alopecia areata. Some clones in this sample may be carry-over from other donors' samples. The specimen was whole blood, collected in connection with sensitization to the hapten diphenylcyclopropenone (DPC). The chain has TRBV10-2 and TRBJ1-4; a possible D gene is TRBD1 (5 bases). The CDR3 loop reads CASSEVGGGELFF. CDR3 nucleotides: TGCGCCAGCAGTGAGGTCGGCGGGGGTGAACTGTTTTTT.